This T cell receptor beta chain was captured in a study of response to subunit inactivated influenza vaccine. Broader study findings: Every seasonal influenza vaccination brings in few new T cells, the authors suggested.

TCRdb used MiXCR to reprocess the RT-PCR reads, holding one entry per CDR3 protein. The repertoire holds about 540,000 distinct CDR3 sequences, with roughly a quarter as singletons. The CDR3 has 14 amino acids. Germline lookup yields CDR1 MNHEY and CDR2 SVGEGT. With 5 bases removed from V and 3 bases from J, the gap between germline ends came to 14 bases. About this clonotype itself: Its antigen is still unknown.

The data were also submitted as part of a second study, on T cells expressing NK-cell markers. That work adds: TCR beta cDNA was made by 5'RACE template switching with UMIs.

The clonotype was recovered from a man in his fifties or sixties who received an inactivated influenza vaccine. Source: CD4+ T cells sorted from PBMCs, taken approximately 13 days after vaccination. This sequence joins TRBV6-2 or TRBV6-3 and TRBJ2-7; D is ambiguous. CDR3 in amino acids: CASSRLAVLYEQYF. In nucleotides, the CDR3 is TGTGCCAGCAGTAGGTTGGCAGTACTCTACGAGCAGTACTTC.